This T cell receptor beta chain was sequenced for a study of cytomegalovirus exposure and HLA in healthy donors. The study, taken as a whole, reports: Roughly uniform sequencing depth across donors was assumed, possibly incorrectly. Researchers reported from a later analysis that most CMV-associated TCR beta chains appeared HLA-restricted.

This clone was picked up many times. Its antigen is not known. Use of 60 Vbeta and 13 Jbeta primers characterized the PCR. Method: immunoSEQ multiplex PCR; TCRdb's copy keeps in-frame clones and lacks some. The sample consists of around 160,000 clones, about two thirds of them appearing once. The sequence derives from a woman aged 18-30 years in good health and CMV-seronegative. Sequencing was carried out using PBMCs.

CDR3 region: CASSEATGGIQPQHF. The CDR3 bases are TGTGCCAGCAGTGAAGCGACAGGGGGCATTCAGCCCCAGCATTTT. V is TRBV6-1 and J is TRBJ1-5, with 10 bases lining up with TRBD1. The CDR3 has 15 residues. The junction had 2 bases not matched to a gene; V was cut back by 0 bases and J by 6 bases. The germline gives CDR1 MNHNS, CDR2 SASEGT.